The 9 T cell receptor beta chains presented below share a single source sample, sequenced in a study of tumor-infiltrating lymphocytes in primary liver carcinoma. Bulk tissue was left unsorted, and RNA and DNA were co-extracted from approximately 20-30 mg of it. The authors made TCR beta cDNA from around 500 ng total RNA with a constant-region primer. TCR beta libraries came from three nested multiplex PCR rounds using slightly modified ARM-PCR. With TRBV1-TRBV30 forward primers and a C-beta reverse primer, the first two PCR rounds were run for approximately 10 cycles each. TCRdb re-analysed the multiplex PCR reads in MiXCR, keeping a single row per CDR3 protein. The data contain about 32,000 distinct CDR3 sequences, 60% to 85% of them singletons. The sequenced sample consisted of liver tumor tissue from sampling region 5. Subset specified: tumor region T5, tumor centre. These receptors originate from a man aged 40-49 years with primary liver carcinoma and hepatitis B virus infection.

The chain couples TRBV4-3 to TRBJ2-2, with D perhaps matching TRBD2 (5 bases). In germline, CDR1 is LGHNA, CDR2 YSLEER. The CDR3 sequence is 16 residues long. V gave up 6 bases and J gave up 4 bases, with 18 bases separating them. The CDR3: CASRQTLVVLTGELFF. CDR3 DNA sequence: TGCGCCAGCAGACAAACACTAGTGGTTCTCACCGGGGAGCTGTTTTTT.

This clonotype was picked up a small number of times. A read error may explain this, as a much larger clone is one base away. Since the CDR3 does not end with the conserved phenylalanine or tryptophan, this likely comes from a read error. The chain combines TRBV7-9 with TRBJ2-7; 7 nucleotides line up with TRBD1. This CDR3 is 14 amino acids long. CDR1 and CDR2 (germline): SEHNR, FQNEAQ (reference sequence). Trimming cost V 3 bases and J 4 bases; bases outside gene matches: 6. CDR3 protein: CASSFEDRAYEQYS. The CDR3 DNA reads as TGTGCCAGCAGCTTCGAAGACAGGGCTTACGAGCAGTACTCC.

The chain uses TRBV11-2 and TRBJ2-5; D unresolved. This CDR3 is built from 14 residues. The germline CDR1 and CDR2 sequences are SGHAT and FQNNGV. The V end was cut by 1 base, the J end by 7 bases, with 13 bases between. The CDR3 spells CASSLGWESVTQYF. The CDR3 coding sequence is TGTGCCAGCAGCTTAGGGTGGGAATCGGTGACCCAGTACTTC. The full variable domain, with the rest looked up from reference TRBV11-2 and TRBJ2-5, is EAGVAQSPRYKIIEKRQSVAFWCNPISGHATLYWYQQILGQGPKLLIQFQNNGVVDDSQLPKDRFSAERLKGVDSTLKIQPAKLEDSAVYLCASSLGWESVTQYFGPGTRLLVL.

CDR3 DNA: TGTGCCAGCAGCCAAGGGACATACGTCCCAGATACGCAGTATTTT. Translation gives CASSQGTYVPDTQYF. This chain uses TRBV6-6 with TRBJ2-3; a possible D gene is TRBD1 (6 bases). V shed 6 bases and J shed 4 bases, with 17 bases lying between them. CDR1 is MNHNY and CDR2 is SVGAGI in the germline V gene (reference sequence). The CDR3 runs 15 residues.

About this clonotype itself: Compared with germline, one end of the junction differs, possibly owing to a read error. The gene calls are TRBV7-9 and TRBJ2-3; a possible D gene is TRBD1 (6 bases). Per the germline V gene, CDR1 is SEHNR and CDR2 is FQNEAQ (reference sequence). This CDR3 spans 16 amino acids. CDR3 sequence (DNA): TGTGCCAGCAGCTTAGTGGGGGCCCTTGGGATGGATATGCAGTTTTTT. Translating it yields CASSLVGALGMDMQFF.

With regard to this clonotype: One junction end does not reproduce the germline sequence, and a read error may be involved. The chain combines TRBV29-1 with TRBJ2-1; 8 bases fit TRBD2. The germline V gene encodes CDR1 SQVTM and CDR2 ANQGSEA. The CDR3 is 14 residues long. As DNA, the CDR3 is TGCAGCTTTGTGTGGCTAGCGGGCTGCAATAAGCAGTTCTTC. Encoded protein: CSFVWLAGCNKQFF.

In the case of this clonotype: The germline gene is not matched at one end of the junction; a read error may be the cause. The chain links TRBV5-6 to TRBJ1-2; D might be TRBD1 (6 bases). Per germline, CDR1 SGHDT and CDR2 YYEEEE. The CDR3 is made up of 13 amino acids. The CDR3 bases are TGTGCCAGAAGCTTGTACAGGGCGCCGAGCTACACCTTC. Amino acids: CARSLYRAPSYTF. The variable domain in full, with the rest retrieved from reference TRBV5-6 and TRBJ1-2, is DAGVTQSPTHLIKTRGQQVTLRCSPKSGHDTVSWYQQALGQGPQFIFQYYEEEERQRGNFPDRFSGHQFPNYSSELNVNALLLGDSALYLCARSLYRAPSYTFGSGTRLTVV.

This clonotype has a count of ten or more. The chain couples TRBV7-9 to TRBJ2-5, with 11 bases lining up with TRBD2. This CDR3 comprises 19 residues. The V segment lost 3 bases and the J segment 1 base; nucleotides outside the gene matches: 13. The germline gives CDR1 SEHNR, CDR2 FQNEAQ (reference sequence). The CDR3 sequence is CASSLIRLAGGQVQETQYF. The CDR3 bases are TGTGCCAGCAGCTTGATCCGGCTAGCGGGAGGACAGGTCCAAGAGACCCAGTACTTC.

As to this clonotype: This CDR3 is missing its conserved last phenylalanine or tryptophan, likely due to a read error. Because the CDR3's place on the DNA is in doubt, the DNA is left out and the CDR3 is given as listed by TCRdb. The CDR3 sequence: CANSQTPGGGNETQYY. V gene TRBV11-2 combines with J gene TRBJ2-5; the DNA was not used to check the table's D call, TRBD2. The CDR3 length equals 16 residues, ends included. Germline V gene sequence: CDR1 SGHAT, CDR2 FQNNGV.